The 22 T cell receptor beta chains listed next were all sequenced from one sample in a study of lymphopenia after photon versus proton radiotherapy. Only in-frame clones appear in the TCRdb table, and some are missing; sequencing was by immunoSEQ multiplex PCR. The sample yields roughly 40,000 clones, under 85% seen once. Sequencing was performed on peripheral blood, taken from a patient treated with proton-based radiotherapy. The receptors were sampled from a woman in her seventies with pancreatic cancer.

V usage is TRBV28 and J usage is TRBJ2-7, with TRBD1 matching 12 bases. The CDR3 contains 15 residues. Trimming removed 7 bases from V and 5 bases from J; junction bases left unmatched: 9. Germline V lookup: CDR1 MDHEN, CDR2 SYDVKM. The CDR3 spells CASTLGGTGGNEQYF. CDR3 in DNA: TGTGCCAGCACCCTCGGGGGGACAGGGGGCAACGAGCAGTACTTC.

The CDR3, as DNA: TGTGCCAGCAGTTACCCCCGGGGGGGAGATACGCAGTATTTT. Its translation is CASSYPRGGDTQYF. The rearrangement joins TRBV6-5 to TRBJ2-3, with 8 bases fitting TRBD2. CDR3 length equals 14 residues. Looked up from germline, CDR1 is MNHEY and CDR2 is SVGAGI. The V segment lost 2 bases and the J segment 5 bases; nucleotides outside the gene matches: 3.

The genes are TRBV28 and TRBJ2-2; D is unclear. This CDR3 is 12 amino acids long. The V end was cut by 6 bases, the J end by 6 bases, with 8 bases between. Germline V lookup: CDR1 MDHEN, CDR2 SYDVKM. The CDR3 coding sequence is TGTGCCAGCAGCCCCCCGGCCGGGGAGCTGTTTTTT. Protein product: CASSPPAGELFF.

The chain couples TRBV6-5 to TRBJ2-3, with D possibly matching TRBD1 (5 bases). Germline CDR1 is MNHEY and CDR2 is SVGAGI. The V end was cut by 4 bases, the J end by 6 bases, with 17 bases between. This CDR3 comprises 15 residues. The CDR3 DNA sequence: TGTGCCAGCAGTTTAATCGGGCAGGGTCGGGATACGCAGTATTTT. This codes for CASSLIGQGRDTQYF.

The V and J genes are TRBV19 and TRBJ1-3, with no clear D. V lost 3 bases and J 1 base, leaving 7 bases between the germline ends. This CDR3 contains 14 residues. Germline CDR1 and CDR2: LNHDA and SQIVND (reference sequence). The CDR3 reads CASSIRGSGNTIYF. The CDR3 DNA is TGTGCCAGTAGTATCCGCGGGTCTGGAAACACCATATATTTT.

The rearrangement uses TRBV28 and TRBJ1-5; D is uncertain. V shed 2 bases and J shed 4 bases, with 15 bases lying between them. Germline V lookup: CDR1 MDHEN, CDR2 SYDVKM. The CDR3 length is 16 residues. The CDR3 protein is CASSLKAGGRNQPQHF. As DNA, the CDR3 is TGTGCCAGCAGTTTAAAAGCGGGCGGGAGGAATCAGCCCCAGCATTTT.

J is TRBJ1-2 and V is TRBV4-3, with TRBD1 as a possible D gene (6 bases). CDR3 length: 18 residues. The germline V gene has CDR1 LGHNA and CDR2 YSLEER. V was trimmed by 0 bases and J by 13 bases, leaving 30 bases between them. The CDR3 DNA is TGCGCCAGCAGCCAAGATATTGCGGCCAGGCAGGGGTCCGTGGCCGTCACCTTC. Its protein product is CASSQDIAARQGSVAVTF.

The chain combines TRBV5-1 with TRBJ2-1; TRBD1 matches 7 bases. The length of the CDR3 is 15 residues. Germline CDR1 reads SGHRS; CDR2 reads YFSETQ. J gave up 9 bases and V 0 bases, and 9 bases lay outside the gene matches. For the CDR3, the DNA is TGCGCCAGCAGCTTGGGTACAGGGGTTATGGGTGAGCAGTTCTTC. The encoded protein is CASSLGTGVMGEQFF.

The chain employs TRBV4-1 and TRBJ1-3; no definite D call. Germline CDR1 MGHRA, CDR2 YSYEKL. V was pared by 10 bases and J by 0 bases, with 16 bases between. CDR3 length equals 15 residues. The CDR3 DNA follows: TGCGCCACCTCGCATTACCAACTCTCTGGAAACACCATATATTTT. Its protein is CATSHYQLSGNTIYF.

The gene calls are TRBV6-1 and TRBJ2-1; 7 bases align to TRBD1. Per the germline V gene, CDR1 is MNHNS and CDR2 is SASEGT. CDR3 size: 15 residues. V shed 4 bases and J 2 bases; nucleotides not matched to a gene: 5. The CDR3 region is CASSARDRTYNEQFF. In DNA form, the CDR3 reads TGTGCCAGCAGTGCCCGGGACAGAACCTACAATGAGCAGTTCTTC.

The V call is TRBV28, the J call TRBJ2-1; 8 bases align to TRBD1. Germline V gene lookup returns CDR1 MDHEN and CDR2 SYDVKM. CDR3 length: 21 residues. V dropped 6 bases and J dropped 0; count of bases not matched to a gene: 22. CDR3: CASSRHAGTGDPAYSYNEQFF. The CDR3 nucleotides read TGTGCCAGCAGCCGCCACGCCGGGACAGGAGATCCAGCTTACTCCTACAATGAGCAGTTCTTC.

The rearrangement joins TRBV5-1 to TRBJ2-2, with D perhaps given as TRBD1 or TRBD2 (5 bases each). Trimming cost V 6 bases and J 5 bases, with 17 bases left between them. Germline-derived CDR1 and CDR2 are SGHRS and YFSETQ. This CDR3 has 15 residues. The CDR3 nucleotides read TGCGCCAGCATCGACCGGGGCCAGACTACCGGGGAGCTGTTTTTT. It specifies CASIDRGQTTGELFF.

CDR3: CAITGAPTDTQYF. The DNA for the CDR3 is TGTGCCATCACTGGCGCGCCCACAGATACGCAGTATTTT. The V and J genes are TRBV10-3 and TRBJ2-3; no clear D. The germline V gene has CDR1 ENHRY and CDR2 SYGVKD. CDR3 length: 13 residues. Trimming stripped 7 bases from V and 2 bases from J, with 10 bases between.

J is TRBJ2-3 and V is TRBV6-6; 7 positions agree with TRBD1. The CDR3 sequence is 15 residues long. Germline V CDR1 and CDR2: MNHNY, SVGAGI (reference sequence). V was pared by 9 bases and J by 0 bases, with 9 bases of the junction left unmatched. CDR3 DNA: TGTGCCAGTTCAACAGGGGTCGGGAGCACAGATACGCAGTATTTT. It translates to CASSTGVGSTDTQYF.

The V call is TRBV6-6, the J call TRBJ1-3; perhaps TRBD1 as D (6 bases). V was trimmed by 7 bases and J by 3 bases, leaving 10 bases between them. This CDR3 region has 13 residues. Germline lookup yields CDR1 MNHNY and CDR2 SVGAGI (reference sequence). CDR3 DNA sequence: TGTGCCAGCACGGGGGCGAATGGAAACACCATATATTTT. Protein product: CASTGANGNTIYF.

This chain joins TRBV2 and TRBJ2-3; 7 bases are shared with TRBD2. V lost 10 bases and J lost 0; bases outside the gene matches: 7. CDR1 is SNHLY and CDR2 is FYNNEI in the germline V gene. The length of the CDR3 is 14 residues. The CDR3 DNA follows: TGTGCCACAAAAGCGGGGTCTAGCACAGATACGCAGTATTTT. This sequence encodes CATKAGSSTDTQYF.

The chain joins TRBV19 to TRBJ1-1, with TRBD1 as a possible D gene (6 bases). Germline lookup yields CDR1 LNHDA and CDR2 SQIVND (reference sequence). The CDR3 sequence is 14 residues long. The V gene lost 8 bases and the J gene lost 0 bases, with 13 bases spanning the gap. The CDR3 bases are TGTGCCAGTGGGCCAACAGGGCTGAACACTGAAGCTTTCTTT. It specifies CASGPTGLNTEAFF.

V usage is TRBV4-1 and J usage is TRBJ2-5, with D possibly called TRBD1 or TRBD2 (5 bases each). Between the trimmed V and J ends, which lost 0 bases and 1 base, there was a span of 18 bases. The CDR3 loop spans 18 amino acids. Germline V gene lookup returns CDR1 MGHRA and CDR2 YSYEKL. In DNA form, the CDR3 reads TGCGCCAGCAGCCAAGATCGCATAGGGACGATGCCCCAAGAGACCCAGTACTTC. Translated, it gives CASSQDRIGTMPQETQYF.

This CDR3 reads CAVGQSSSGNTIYF. The DNA for the CDR3 is TGTGCCGTCGGACAGTCAAGCTCTGGAAACACCATATATTTT. The gene calls are TRBV6-6 and TRBJ1-3, with D possibly being TRBD1 (6 bases). The germline V and J ends were trimmed by 11 bases and 0 bases, with 14 bases remaining between them. The CDR3 length is 14 residues. CDR1 and CDR2 (germline): MNHNY, SVGAGI (reference sequence).

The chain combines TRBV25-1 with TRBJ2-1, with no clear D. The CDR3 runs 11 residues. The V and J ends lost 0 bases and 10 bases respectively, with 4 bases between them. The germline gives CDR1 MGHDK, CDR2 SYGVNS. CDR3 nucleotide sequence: TGTGCCAGCAGTGAATATTTGGAGCAGTTCTTC. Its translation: CASSEYLEQFF.

The CDR3 protein is CASSPQGGGRELFF. The CDR3 DNA is TGTGCCAGCAGCCCCCAAGGCGGGGGAAGGGAGCTGTTTTTT. This chain uses TRBV7-2 with TRBJ2-2; 7 positions agree with TRBD2. Germline CDR1 and CDR2: SGHTA and FQGNSA. This CDR3 is 14 amino acids long. Trimming took 5 bases from V and 9 from J; bases not matched to a gene: 9.

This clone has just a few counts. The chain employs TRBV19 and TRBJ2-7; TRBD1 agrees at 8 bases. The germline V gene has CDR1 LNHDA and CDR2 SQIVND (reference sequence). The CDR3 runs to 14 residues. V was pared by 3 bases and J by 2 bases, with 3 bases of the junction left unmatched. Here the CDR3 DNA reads TGTGCCAGTAGTATCAGGGGGCCGACCTACGAGCAGTACTTC. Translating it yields CASSIRGPTYEQYF.